This T cell receptor (beta chain) was retrieved from a study of shared T cell receptors in the human thymus. Some clones are missing from TCRdb's copy, which holds only in-frame ones; the method was immunoSEQ multiplex PCR. The sample records under 850,000 clones, around 89% being singletons. These data were also filed under a second study, of human thymus T cells. Per that study: Resected material from corrective heart surgery provided the thymus tissue analysed. Thymic and blood repertoires seemed to favor certain V and J genes. Thymic repertoires overlap heavily among unrelated individuals, related research has reported.

The clonotype was recovered from a boy in the first two years of life with a congenital heart defect. Sample: thymocytes.

The CDR3, as DNA: TGTGCCAGCAGTTACTGGACTAGCGGGAGGGCGCACGAGCAGTACTTC. Protein: CASSYWTSGRAHEQYF. This chain uses TRBV6-6 with TRBJ2-7, with TRBD2 identical over 15 bases. Germline V gene data show CDR1 as MNHNY and CDR2 as SVGAGI (reference sequence). The CDR3 is 16 amino acids. V shed 1 base and J 5 bases; nucleotides not matched to a gene: 3.